A single sample is the source of the 20 T cell receptor beta chains below, sequenced in a study of shared clonotypes between healthy human individuals. Positive CCR7 selection of CD45RO-negative cells yielded the naive CD8 cells, and terminally differentiated effector memory CD45RA+ cells were excluded. The table came from immunoSEQ multiplex PCR; TCRdb's copy has only in-frame clones and leaves some out. There are about 2.1 million clones in the sample; about 93% occur only once, and around 1.7% lies in the top ten. The sequencing input was naive CD8+ T cells from PBMCs. These receptors were taken from a man between 18 and 29 years old in good health. Some clones in this sample may be carry-over from other donors' samples.

The rearrangement uses TRBV9 and TRBJ1-5; a possible D gene is TRBD1 (5 bases). The V end lost 4 bases, the J end lost 1 base, and 12 bases lay between the germline ends. Germline V CDR1 and CDR2: SGDLS, YYNGEE. The CDR3 spans 15 residues. CDR3 sequence (DNA): TGTGCCAGCAGCCCTCAGGGAGCAAGCAATCAGCCCCAGCATTTT. Residues: CASSPQGASNQPQHF.

The chain has TRBV19 and TRBJ1-5, with a possible D match to TRBD1 (5 bases). The V gene's germline CDR1 is LNHDA and CDR2 SQIVND (reference sequence). Between the trimmed V and J ends, which lost 7 bases and 3 bases, there was a span of 19 bases. The CDR3 length is 16 residues. This CDR3 is CASTWGDLGNNQPQHF. CDR3 sequence (DNA): TGTGCCAGTACCTGGGGCGACCTTGGAAACAATCAGCCCCAGCATTTT.

This chain links TRBV9 with TRBJ2-7, with 9 bases that match TRBD1. The CDR3 has 18 amino acids. CDR1 is SGDLS and CDR2 is YYNGEE in the germline V gene. J lost 0 bases, V lost 3 bases, and 13 bases had no gene match. The CDR3 sequence: CASSAGTGIPPSSYEQYF. The CDR3 region has the DNA TGTGCCAGCAGCGCCGGGACAGGGATTCCCCCGAGCTCCTACGAGCAGTACTTC.

In its sample, this clone was seen a few times. The chain uses TRBV4-1 and TRBJ1-1; D perhaps matches TRBD1 (5 bases). CDR3 length: 16 residues. CDR1 is MGHRA and CDR2 is YSYEKL in the germline V gene. With 4 bases removed from V and 0 bases from J, the gap between germline ends came to 15 bases. CDR3 nucleotide sequence: TGCGCCAGCAGCCCCCGACAGACTACCATGAACACTGAAGCTTTCTTT. Translation gives CASSPRQTTMNTEAFF.

The rearrangement joins TRBV27 to TRBJ1-1; possibly TRBD1 for D (6 bases). The V gene's germline CDR1 is MNHEY and CDR2 SMNVEV (reference sequence). Trimming left V 2 bases short and J 3 bases short, with 13 bases between. This CDR3 is built from 15 residues. The CDR3 spells CASSLTRGAYTEAFF. DNA of the CDR3: TGTGCCAGCAGTTTAACGCGGGGGGCATACACTGAAGCTTTCTTT.

The rearrangement links TRBV7-9 to TRBJ1-5; TRBD1 is a possible D gene (5 bases). CDR3 length: 13 residues. CDR1 and CDR2 (germline): SEHNR, FQNEAQ (reference sequence). The germline V and J ends were trimmed by 4 bases and 7 bases, with 11 bases remaining between them. The CDR3 sequence is CASSWARDQPQHF. The CDR3 DNA reads as TGTGCCAGCAGCTGGGCCCGGGACCAGCCCCAGCATTTT.

Remarks on this clone: At the DNA level, this CDR3 is encoded by other sequences in the same sample as well. The CDR3, as DNA: TGTGCCAGCAGTTACGGAGAAAGGGGCGGGGAGCTGTTTTTT. Translation: CASSYGERGGELFF. The chain couples TRBV6-5 to TRBJ2-2; TRBD1 is a possible D gene (5 bases). The V and J ends lost 2 bases and 7 bases respectively, with 11 bases between them. Germline CDR1 reads MNHEY; CDR2 reads SVGAGI. The CDR3 sequence is 14 residues long.

This clone was counted between two and nine times. The chain is built from TRBV4-1 and TRBJ1-2, with a possible D match to TRBD1 (5 bases). Germline CDR1 is MGHRA and CDR2 is YSYEKL. Between the trimmed V and J ends, which lost 4 bases and 4 bases, there was a span of 16 bases. CDR3 length equals 15 residues. Here the CDR3 reads CASSLPGGDGYGYTF. Here the CDR3 DNA reads TGCGCCAGCAGCCTACCCGGAGGGGATGGCTATGGCTACACCTTC.

The chain employs TRBV13 and TRBJ2-5, with unresolved D. The V and J ends lost 1 base and 3 bases respectively, with 15 bases between them. Looked up from germline, CDR1 is PRHDT and CDR2 is FYEKMQ (reference sequence). The CDR3 runs 16 residues. CDR3 amino acids: CASSLVSTGPKETQYF. CDR3 DNA: TGTGCCAGCAGCTTAGTATCGACCGGGCCCAAAGAGACCCAGTACTTC.

This sequence joins TRBV28 and TRBJ2-5, with 13 positions matching TRBD2. Trimming took 6 bases from V and 0 from J; bases not matched to a gene: 10. The length of the CDR3 is 18 residues. Germline loops: CDR1 MDHEN, CDR2 SYDVKM. The DNA for the CDR3 is TGTGCCAGCAGCCATACTAGCGGGAGGGCCTGGGACCAAGAGACCCAGTACTTC. This sequence encodes CASSHTSGRAWDQETQYF. The whole variable domain, filled in from reference TRBV28 and TRBJ2-5, reads DVKVTQSSRYLVKRTGEKVFLECVQDMDHENMFWYRQDPGLGLRLIYFSYDVKMKEKGDIPEGYSVSREKKERFSLILESASTNQTSMYLCASSHTSGRAWDQETQYFGPGTRLLVL.

The gene calls are TRBV28 and TRBJ2-1; 7 bases line up with TRBD2. The CDR3 is made up of 16 amino acids. From germline, CDR1 is MDHEN and CDR2 SYDVKM. Trimming removed 6 bases from V and 0 bases from J; junction bases left unmatched: 8. CDR3: CASRGGTESSYNEQFF. The CDR3 DNA reads TGTGCCAGCAGGGGGGGGACTGAGAGCTCCTACAATGAGCAGTTCTTC.

This rearrangement joins TRBV7-3 to TRBJ2-5, with 8 nucleotides matching TRBD1. With V trimmed by 2 bases and J by 3 bases, 8 bases remained unmatched. Germline-derived CDR1 and CDR2 are SGHTA and FQGTGA. The CDR3 length is 16 residues. CDR3 protein: CASSLGAGGAEETQYF. Written as DNA, the CDR3 is TGTGCCAGCAGCTTAGGGGCAGGGGGCGCGGAAGAGACCCAGTACTTC. Filled out from reference TRBV7-3 and TRBJ2-5, the complete variable domain reads GAGVSQTPSNKVTEKGKYVELRCDPISGHTALYWYRQSLGQGPEFLIYFQGTGAADDSGLPNDRFFAVRPEGSVSTLKIQRTERGDSAVYLCASSLGAGGAEETQYFGPGTRLLVL.

V gene TRBV15 combines with J gene TRBJ1-5; D gene unclear. Trimming removed 0 bases from V and 7 bases from J, with 19 bases in between. CDR3 length: 17 amino acids. Germline V CDR1 and CDR2: LNHNV, YYDKDF (reference sequence). CDR3 region: CATSRDLTDLNSQPQHF. CDR3 bases: TGTGCCACCAGCAGAGATCTGACGGATCTTAATTCCCAGCCCCAGCATTTT.

V is TRBV28 and J is TRBJ1-1; D gene uncertain. Germline V gene sequence: CDR1 MDHEN, CDR2 SYDVKM. CDR3 size: 13 residues. V was pared by 2 bases and J by 1 base, with 5 bases between. CDR3 sequence: CASSLMKNTEAFF. As DNA, the CDR3 is TGTGCCAGCAGTTTAATGAAGAACACTGAAGCTTTCTTT.

This sequence joins TRBV7-8 and TRBJ2-7; 11 positions agree with TRBD1. The CDR3 loop spans 15 amino acids. J was trimmed by 3 bases and V by 5 bases; bases with no gene match: 6. Germline CDR1 and CDR2: SGHVS and FQNEAQ. CDR3 DNA sequence: TGTGCCAGCAGCGTTTTCGGGACAGGGGGCTACGAGCAGTACTTC. Its translation is CASSVFGTGGYEQYF.

The chain links TRBV6-1 to TRBJ2-7; 13 positions agree with TRBD2. The CDR3 is 15 residues long. With V trimmed by 6 bases and J by 3 bases, 5 bases remained unmatched. Germline V gene lookup returns CDR1 MNHNS and CDR2 SASEGT. The CDR3 coding sequence is TGTGCCAGCAGCCGAGGGACTAGCGGGATCTACGAGCAGTACTTC. Protein: CASSRGTSGIYEQYF.

The chain joins TRBV27 to TRBJ2-1, with 7 bases fitting TRBD2. There are 15 residues in the CDR3. With 5 bases clipped from V and 4 bases from J, the junction kept 8 bases outside the gene matches. The germline V gene encodes CDR1 MNHEY and CDR2 SMNVEV (reference sequence). The CDR3, as DNA: TGTGCCAGCAGTGAATCTAGCGGTACTTACAATGAGCAGTTCTTC. Its translation is CASSESSGTYNEQFF.

This clone was detected only once. The chain employs TRBV11-2 and TRBJ2-7; D is uncertain. Per germline, CDR1 SGHAT and CDR2 FQNNGV. Trimming removed 0 bases from V and 5 bases from J, with 5 bases in between. The CDR3 consists of 12 residues. CDR3 region: CASSLDLNEQYF. CDR3 nucleotide sequence: TGTGCCAGCAGCTTAGATCTCAACGAGCAGTACTTC.

This chain joins TRBV5-1 and TRBJ2-3; 8 bases agree with TRBD1. J lost 6 bases, V lost 4 bases, and 10 bases had no gene match. The length of the CDR3 is 15 residues. Germline values: CDR1 SGHRS, CDR2 YFSETQ. The CDR3 here is CASSARDRSTDTQYF. The CDR3 DNA reads as TGCGCCAGCAGCGCCCGGGACAGGTCTACGGATACGCAGTATTTT.

The genes are TRBV13 and TRBJ1-1; a possible D gene is TRBD1 (5 bases). Germline CDR1 PRHDT, CDR2 FYEKMQ (reference sequence). V shed 2 bases and J shed 5 bases, with 12 bases lying between them. The CDR3 extends over 14 amino acids. The chain's CDR3 is CASSLMGERTEAFF. In DNA form, the CDR3 reads TGTGCCAGCAGCTTAATGGGGGAACGAACTGAAGCTTTCTTT.